Below, one T cell receptor beta chain is given with its context. What it binds is not known. The sample originates from a study of cytomegalovirus exposure and HLA in healthy donors. For the study at large: Early released data had about 80 million unique TCRs, all coming from HLA-typed donors.

Findings and limits, study-wide: Sequencing depth roughly uniform across donors was assumed in presence/absence analyses. As a later analysis revealed, most CMV-associated TCR beta chains appeared HLA-restricted. Rare TCR sequences predominated, though certain public TCRs were found in many donors.

Vbeta (60) and Jbeta (13) primers were used in the PCR. Sequencing used immunoSEQ multiplex PCR; TCRdb keeps in-frame clones, though not all of them. The table has 150,000 to 200,000 clones, about 65% seen once. The trim removed 4 bases at V and 4 bases at J, leaving 11 bases unmatched. Germline V CDR1 and CDR2: SGDLS, YYNGEE. The CDR3 loop spans 16 amino acids. The chain couples TRBV9 to TRBJ1-2; 9 bases agree with TRBD1. The sample comprised PBMCs. This clonotype was sampled from a man aged 35 to 55 in good health and CMV-seropositive. The CDR3 sequence is CASSPVQGQGLYGYTF. CDR3 coding DNA: TGTGCCAGCAGCCCTGTCCAGGGACAGGGCCTCTATGGCTACACCTTC.